This T cell receptor (beta chain) is drawn from a study of T-cell reconstitution after alpha-beta-depleted transplantation in children. In its sample, this clonotype was seen many times. Unique molecular identifiers featured in how the TCRbeta library was prepared. TCRdb re-derived calls from the PCR reads in MiXCR, one entry per CDR3 protein. The sample has about 610,000 distinct CDR3 sequences, over 9.5% seen once. V shed 4 bases and J 4 bases; nucleotides not matched to a gene: 4. The CDR3 is 14 residues long. Germline loops: CDR1 ENHRY, CDR2 SYGVKD. This chain joins TRBV10-3 and TRBJ2-3; 8 bases fit TRBD2. The TCR sequence derives from a human donor who donated a stem cell graft to a child with acute myeloid leukemia. The starting material was PBMCs from the stem cell graft donor, obtained from the stem cell graft. The CDR3 region is CAISGLARADTQYF. CDR3 bases: TGTGCCATCAGTGGACTAGCGAGGGCAGATACGCAGTATTTT.